One sample yielded the 11 T cell receptor beta chains listed below, sequenced in a study of OX40 agonist ivuxolimab in advanced cancers. Library construction relied on the immunoSEQ multiplex PCR assay. TCRdb took this table from immuneACCESS and kept in-frame rearrangements with V and J called. Such tables lack part of the clones; where checked against another copy, unresolved V genes explain under half of the gap, and the rest is unexplained. This sample gives some 130,000 clones in total; 75% to 95% of them show up just once. Around 1% of the sample lies in the top ten. Specimen: CD4+ or CD8+ T cells sorted from blood, collected in a trial of the OX40 agonist ivuxolimab. Receptor source: an adult with an advanced solid tumor such as melanoma, head and neck, liver or kidney cancer.

The chain links TRBV7-2 to TRBJ2-2; D may match TRBD1 or TRBD2 (5 bases each). Germline V gene lookup returns CDR1 SGHTA and CDR2 FQGNSA. V lost 2 bases and J 2 bases, leaving 9 bases between the germline ends. This CDR3 contains 15 residues. This CDR3 reads CASSLQRTNTGELFF. The CDR3 DNA is TGTGCCAGCAGCTTACAGCGGACAAACACCGGGGAGCTGTTTTTT.

The chain is built from TRBV2 and TRBJ1-2, with 8 bases matching TRBD1. The CDR3 totals 17 residues. The V segment lost 2 bases and the J segment 8 bases; nucleotides outside the gene matches: 16. The germline V gene has CDR1 SNHLY and CDR2 FYNNEI. DNA of the CDR3: TGTGCCAGCAGTGAAAGTCTGCAGGGGGCAAGCCTTGGGGGCTACACCTTC. It is translated as CASSESLQGASLGGYTF.

This sequence joins TRBV5-1 and TRBJ1-2; D is uncertain. Germline-derived CDR1 and CDR2 are SGHRS and YFSETQ. V lost 5 bases, J lost 0 bases, and 8 bases lay in between. The CDR3 runs to 13 residues. The CDR3 DNA reads TGCGCCAGCAGTTTCACGGCTAACTATGGCTACACCTTC. It encodes CASSFTANYGYTF.

This chain uses TRBV6-5 with TRBJ2-1; 9 bases line up with TRBD2. Germline CDR1 MNHEY, CDR2 SVGAGI. Unmatched junction bases numbered 9, after V lost 7 bases and J lost 8 bases. The length of the CDR3 is 14 residues. Written as DNA, the CDR3 is TGTGCCAGCATGAGGCTAGCGGGAATCCATGAGCAGTTCTTC. Translation gives CASMRLAGIHEQFF.

CDR3 coding DNA: TGTGCCAGCAGCTTACAGGGACAGAACACTGAAGCTTTCTTT. Translated, it gives CASSLQGQNTEAFF. The chain is built from TRBV7-3 and TRBJ1-1, with a weak D call TRBD1 (6 bases). Germline CDR1 SGHTA, CDR2 FQGTGA. Trimming took 2 bases from V and 1 from J, leaving 8 bases between them. The CDR3 loop spans 14 amino acids.

This chain connects TRBV19 to TRBJ2-5; the match to TRBD2 covers 7 bases. Germline assignment: CDR1 LNHDA and CDR2 SQIVND (reference sequence). V lost 6 bases and J lost 3; bases outside the gene matches: 4. The CDR3 is 13 residues long. DNA of the CDR3: TGTGCCAGTAGGCGGGAGATTGAAGAGACCCAGTACTTC. Amino acid sequence: CASRREIEETQYF. Variable domain in full (rest from reference TRBV19 and TRBJ2-5): DGGITQSPKYLFRKEGQNVTLSCEQNLNHDAMYWYRQDPGQGLRLIYYSQIVNDFQKGDIAEGYSVSREKKESFPLTVTSAQKNPTAFYLCASRREIEETQYFGPGTRLLVL.

V is TRBV2 and J is TRBJ1-1, with D unclear. The V end was cut by 8 bases, the J end by 5 bases, with 6 bases between. The germline V gene encodes CDR1 SNHLY and CDR2 FYNNEI. This CDR3 region has 10 residues. The CDR3 loop is CASRGTEAFF. CDR3 DNA: TGTGCCAGCCGGGGAACTGAAGCTTTCTTT. Full variable domain (missing parts from reference TRBV2 and TRBJ1-1): EPEVTQTPSHQVTQMGQEVILRCVPISNHLYFYWYRQILGQKVEFLVSFYNNEISEKSEIFDDQFSVERPDGSNFTLKIRSTKLEDSAMYFCASRGTEAFFGQGTRLTVV.

This chain joins TRBV6-5 and TRBJ1-1; D gene unclear. CDR1 is MNHEY and CDR2 is SVGAGI in the germline V gene. The V gene lost 3 bases and the J gene lost 0 bases, with 5 bases spanning the gap. CDR3 size: 13 residues. This chain's CDR3 is CASSYAMNTEAFF. CDR3 DNA sequence: TGTGCCAGCAGTTATGCCATGAACACTGAAGCTTTCTTT.

The chain has TRBV29-1 and TRBJ1-2; possible D gene TRBD1, 6 bases. The CDR3 has 16 amino acids. CDR1 is SQVTM, CDR2 ANQGSEA, per germline. The germline V and J ends were trimmed by 0 bases and 4 bases, with 18 bases remaining between them. The CDR3 spells CSVEEGGQNPFYGYTF. CDR3 DNA sequence: TGCAGCGTTGAAGAAGGGGGGCAGAACCCATTCTATGGCTACACCTTC. Based on the CDR3 plus reference TRBV29-1 and TRBJ1-2, the full variable domain is SAVISQKPSRDICQRGTSLTIQCQVDSQVTMMFWYRQQPGQSLTLIATANQGSEATYESGFVIDKFPISRPNLTFSTLTVSNMSPEDSSIYLCSVEEGGQNPFYGYTFGSGTRLTVV.

V gene TRBV28 combines with J gene TRBJ2-3; 7 bases are shared with TRBD1. Unmatched junction bases numbered 8, after V lost 6 bases and J lost 5 bases. The CDR3 is 14 amino acids. Germline V gene lookup returns CDR1 MDHEN and CDR2 SYDVKM. The CDR3 reads CASRQGAGGDTQYF. The CDR3 nucleotides are TGTGCCAGCAGGCAAGGCGCAGGGGGAGATACGCAGTATTTT.

The chain couples TRBV7-9 to TRBJ1-5; D remains ambiguous. Germline assignment: CDR1 SEHNR and CDR2 FQNEAQ (reference sequence). This CDR3 region has 14 residues. With 1 base removed from V and 6 bases from J, the gap between germline ends came to 10 bases. CDR3 region: CASSLGGEGQPQHF. The CDR3 DNA sequence: TGTGCCAGCAGCTTAGGCGGCGAAGGTCAGCCCCAGCATTTT.